A single T cell receptor beta chain is shown here with its context. The record originates from a study of T-cell reconstitution after alpha-beta-depleted transplantation in children. Germline values: CDR1 KGHSH, CDR2 LQKENI. The CDR3 spans 15 residues. The ends lost 3 bases at V and 4 bases at J; junction bases unmatched: 6. This sample's TCRbeta library carried unique molecular identifier barcodes. TCRdb called the PCR reads again in MiXCR, with one record for every CDR3 protein. Here the sample spans around 600,000 distinct CDR3 sequences, 20% to 25% being singletons. Sequencing was performed on PBMCs, mostly from graft donor cells, taken 360 days after TCRalphabeta/CD19-depleted stem cell transplant. The V gene is TRBV18, the J gene TRBJ2-5, with 9 bases fitting TRBD1. This TCR was recovered from a boy under three years old who had a stem cell transplant for acute myeloid leukemia, so the T cells may come from the graft donor. The CDR3 bases are TGTGCCAGCTCACCCCCGGACAGGGGCCGAGAGACCCAGTACTTC. It specifies CASSPPDRGRETQYF. Filled out from reference TRBV18 and TRBJ2-5, the complete variable domain reads NAGVMQNPRHLVRRRGQEARLRCSPMKGHSHVYWYRQLPEEGLKFMVYLQKENIIDESGMPKERFSAEFPKEGPSILRIQQVVRGDSAAYFCASSPPDRGRETQYFGPGTRLLVL.